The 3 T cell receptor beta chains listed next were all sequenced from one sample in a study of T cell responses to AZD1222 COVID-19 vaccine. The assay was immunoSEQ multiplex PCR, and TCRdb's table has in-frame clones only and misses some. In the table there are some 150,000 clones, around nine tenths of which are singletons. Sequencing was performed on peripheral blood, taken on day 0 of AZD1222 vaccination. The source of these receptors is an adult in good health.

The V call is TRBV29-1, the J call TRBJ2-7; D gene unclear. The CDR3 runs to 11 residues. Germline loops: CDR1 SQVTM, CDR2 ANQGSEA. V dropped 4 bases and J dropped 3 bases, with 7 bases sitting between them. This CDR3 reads CSVASSYEQYF. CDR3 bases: TGCAGCGTTGCGAGTAGCTACGAGCAGTACTTC.

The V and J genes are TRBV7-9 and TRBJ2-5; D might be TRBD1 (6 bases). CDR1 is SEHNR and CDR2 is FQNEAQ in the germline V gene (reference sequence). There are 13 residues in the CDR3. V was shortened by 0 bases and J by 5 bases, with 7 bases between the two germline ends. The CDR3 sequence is CASSLAQGETQYF. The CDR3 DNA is TGTGCCAGCAGCTTAGCGCAGGGGGAGACCCAGTACTTC.

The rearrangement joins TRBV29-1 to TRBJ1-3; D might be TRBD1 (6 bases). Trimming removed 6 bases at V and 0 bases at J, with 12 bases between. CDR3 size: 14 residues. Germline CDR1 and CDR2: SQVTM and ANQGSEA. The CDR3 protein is CSVVDRSSGNTIYF. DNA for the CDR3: TGCAGCGTCGTTGACAGGAGCTCTGGAAACACCATATATTTT.